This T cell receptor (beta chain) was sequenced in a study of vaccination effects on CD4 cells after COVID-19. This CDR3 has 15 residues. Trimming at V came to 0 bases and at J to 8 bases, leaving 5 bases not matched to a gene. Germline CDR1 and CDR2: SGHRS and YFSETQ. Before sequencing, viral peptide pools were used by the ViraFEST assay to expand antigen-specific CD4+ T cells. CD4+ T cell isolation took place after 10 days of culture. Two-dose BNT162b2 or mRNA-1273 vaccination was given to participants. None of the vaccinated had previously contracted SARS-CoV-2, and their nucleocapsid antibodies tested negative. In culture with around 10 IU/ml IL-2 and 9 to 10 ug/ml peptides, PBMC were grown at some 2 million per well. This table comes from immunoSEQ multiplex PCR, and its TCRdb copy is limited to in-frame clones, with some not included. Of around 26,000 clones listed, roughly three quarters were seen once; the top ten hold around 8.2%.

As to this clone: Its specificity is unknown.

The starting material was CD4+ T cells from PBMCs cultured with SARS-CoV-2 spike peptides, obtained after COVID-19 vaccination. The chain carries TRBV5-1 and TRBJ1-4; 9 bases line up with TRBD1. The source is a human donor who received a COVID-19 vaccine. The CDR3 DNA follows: TGCGCCAGCAGCTTGGTGGGACAGGGATACGAAAAACTGTTTTTT. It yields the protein CASSLVGQGYEKLFF.